These 21 T cell receptor beta chains were all obtained from the same sample, sequenced in a study of cytomegalovirus exposure and HLA in healthy donors. Amplification used 60 Vbeta primers and 13 Jbeta primers. Profiled with immunoSEQ multiplex PCR; TCRdb holds only in-frame clones, not every one. The sample lists around 110,000 clones, roughly four fifths occurring once. The specimen was PBMCs. The receptor set was obtained from a man aged 45-65 years in good health and CMV-seronegative.

This sequence joins TRBV18 and TRBJ1-4, with a possible D match to TRBD1 (5 bases). Germline V CDR1 and CDR2: KGHSH, LQKENI. This CDR3 has 14 residues. V was pared by 1 base and J by 5 bases, with 8 bases between. CDR3 nucleotides: TGTGCCAGCTCACCACGACAGACGAATGAAAAACTGTTTTTT. Residues: CASSPRQTNEKLFF.

The chain has TRBV15 and TRBJ1-1; a weak D match, TRBD1 (6 bases). V lost 5 bases to trimming and J lost 8 bases, with 12 bases between them. Germline CDR1 reads LNHNV; CDR2 reads YYDKDF (reference sequence). This CDR3 is built from 12 residues. CDR3 bases: TGTGCCACCAGCCCCTGGGACAAGGAAGCTTTCTTT. This sequence encodes CATSPWDKEAFF. Complete variable domain (other parts from reference TRBV15 and TRBJ1-1): DAMVIQNPRYQVTQFGKPVTLSCSQTLNHNVMYWYQQKSSQAPKLLFHYYDKDFNNEADTPDNFQSRRPNTSFCFLDIRSPGLGDTAMYLCATSPWDKEAFFGQGTRLTVV.

The sample holds a few counts of this clone. This chain uses TRBV5-4 with TRBJ1-1; D ambiguous. Trimming stripped 0 bases from V and 4 bases from J, with 10 bases between. CDR1 is SGHNT, CDR2 YYREEE, per germline (reference sequence). The CDR3 sequence is 14 residues long. DNA for the CDR3: TGTGCCAGCAGCTTGGGGGTCGAGCGCACTGAAGCTTTCTTT. Translated, it gives CASSLGVERTEAFF.

The chain is built from TRBV6-6 and TRBJ2-5; D call uncertain. V lost 2 bases and J lost 4, with 2 bases in between. The CDR3 totals 11 residues. The germline V gene encodes CDR1 MNHNY and CDR2 SVGAGI (reference sequence). The CDR3 region is CASSYLETQYF. For the CDR3, the DNA is TGTGCCAGCAGTTACCTAGAGACCCAGTACTTC.

The gene calls are TRBV30 and TRBJ1-1; D perhaps matches TRBD1 (6 bases). CDR1 and CDR2 from the germline V gene are GTSNPN and SVGIG (reference sequence). V lost 3 bases and J 1 base, leaving 15 bases between the germline ends. This CDR3 contains 15 residues. In nucleotides, the CDR3 is TGTGCCTGGAGCCGACAGGACCGATGGAACACTGAAGCTTTCTTT. It encodes CAWSRQDRWNTEAFF.

This clone was seen a single time. The chain uses TRBV2 and TRBJ1-2; 8 bases are shared with TRBD1. CDR3 length equals 16 residues. Germline V gives CDR1 SNHLY, CDR2 FYNNEI. J was trimmed by 6 bases and V by 6 bases; bases with no gene match: 15. CDR3 sequence reads: CASSDFNRDRFDGYTF. CDR3 bases: TGTGCCAGCAGCGACTTCAACCGGGACAGGTTTGATGGCTACACCTTC. Complete variable domain (other parts from reference TRBV2 and TRBJ1-2): EPEVTQTPSHQVTQMGQEVILRCVPISNHLYFYWYRQILGQKVEFLVSFYNNEISEKSEIFDDQFSVERPDGSNFTLKIRSTKLEDSAMYFCASSDFNRDRFDGYTFGSGTRLTVV.

This clone has just one count. CDR3 protein: CASGLGRGPLADTQYF. CDR3 bases: TGTGCTAGTGGTTTGGGAAGGGGCCCCCTCGCAGATACGCAGTATTTT. The chain joins TRBV12-5 to TRBJ2-3; a possible D gene is TRBD1 (5 bases). This CDR3 has 16 residues. Per the germline V gene, CDR1 is LGHNT and CDR2 is FRNRAP. Trimming shortened V by 1 base and J by 4 bases, and 15 bases separated the two germline ends.

The genes are TRBV11-2 and TRBJ2-1; TRBD2 matches 13 bases. Germline assignment: CDR1 SGHAT and CDR2 FQNNGV. The CDR3 sequence is 18 residues long. Losses at the gene ends were 5 bases for V and 3 bases for J; bases not matched to a gene: 10. CDR3 amino acids: CASSPVTSGGPSYNEQFF. DNA of the CDR3: TGTGCCAGCAGCCCAGTGACTAGCGGGGGGCCTAGCTACAATGAGCAGTTCTTC.

In this sample, this clone turned up once. This chain connects TRBV4-2 to TRBJ2-7, with 11 positions matching TRBD2. Germline V gives CDR1 LGHNA, CDR2 YNFKEQ. The CDR3 runs 21 residues. The V segment lost 0 bases and the J segment 0 bases; nucleotides outside the gene matches: 16. The CDR3 DNA reads TGTGCCAGCAGCCAAGATCCACCTCGGGCTAGCGGGGGGCTACTCTCCTACGAGCAGTACTTC. Protein product: CASSQDPPRASGGLLSYEQYF.

This chain joins TRBV10-1 and TRBJ2-2; D might be TRBD2 (6 bases). Trimming cost V 7 bases and J 1 base, with 19 bases left between them. The CDR3 runs to 17 residues. Germline CDR1 and CDR2: WNHNN and SYGVQD (reference sequence). The CDR3 DNA reads as TGCGCCAGCAATGGAGGGGTAGCCGGGCTGAACACCGGGGAGCTGTTTTTT. It specifies CASNGGVAGLNTGELFF.

This clone showed up just a few times. The gene calls are TRBV19 and TRBJ2-7; TRBD1 matches 8 bases. V dropped 3 bases and J dropped 6; count of bases not matched to a gene: 10. The CDR3 has 15 residues. The V gene's germline CDR1 is LNHDA and CDR2 SQIVND (reference sequence). CDR3 sequence (DNA): TGTGCCAGTAGTATCCATTCAGGGACAGGTCCCGAGCAGTACTTC. Its translation is CASSIHSGTGPEQYF.

The CDR3 loop reads CASIGTGYSNQPQHF. CDR3 bases: TGTGCCAGTATAGGGACAGGGTATAGCAATCAGCCCCAGCATTTT. The chain couples TRBV19 to TRBJ1-5; 9 positions match TRBD1. Germline V gene lookup returns CDR1 LNHDA and CDR2 SQIVND (reference sequence). The CDR3 has 15 residues. Trimming took 7 bases from V and 0 from J; bases not matched to a gene: 4.

The DNA of the CDR3 is TGCGCCAGCAGCAGGACTAGGAGCTCCTACAATGAGCAGTTCTTC. As protein: CASSRTRSSYNEQFF. The chain joins TRBV5-1 to TRBJ2-1, with TRBD2 matching over 7 bases. The germline gives CDR1 SGHRS, CDR2 YFSETQ. CDR3 length: 15 residues. V lost 4 bases, J lost 0 bases, and 4 bases stayed unmatched.

The V call is TRBV10-3, the J call TRBJ1-2, with D possibly TRBD1 on 5 matching bases. The ends were cut back, 10 bases at V and 7 bases at J, with 22 bases in the middle. This CDR3 region has 14 residues. CDR1 is ENHRY and CDR2 is SYGVKD in the germline V gene. The CDR3 reads CATVGGGQWGGYTF. The CDR3 region has the DNA TGTGCCACCGTCGGGGGAGGGCAATGGGGTGGCTACACCTTC.

The gene calls are TRBV18 and TRBJ2-3, with TRBD1 as a possible D gene (9 bases). CDR1 KGHSH and CDR2 LQKENI come from the germline V gene. V dropped 3 bases and J dropped 4 bases, with 20 bases sitting between them. CDR3 length equals 17 residues. The CDR3 spells CASSPVAGQGRADTQYF. CDR3 coding DNA: TGTGCCAGCTCACCGGTAGCGGGACAGGGTCGGGCAGATACGCAGTATTTT. The full variable domain, completed using reference TRBV18 and TRBJ2-3, is NAGVMQNPRHLVRRRGQEARLRCSPMKGHSHVYWYRQLPEEGLKFMVYLQKENIIDESGMPKERFSAEFPKEGPSILRIQQVVRGDSAAYFCASSPVAGQGRADTQYFGPGTRLTVL.

This clone was counted once. V and J are TRBV6-6 and TRBJ1-5; D is ambiguous. The CDR3 covers 15 residues. Germline V CDR1 and CDR2: MNHNY, SVGAGI (reference sequence). The germline V and J ends were trimmed by 3 bases and 1 base, with 10 bases remaining between them. The CDR3 protein is CASSYFGISNQPQHF. CDR3 bases: TGTGCCAGCAGTTATTTCGGGATAAGCAATCAGCCCCAGCATTTT.

The CDR3 loop reads CASSRGNQPQHF. The CDR3 DNA is TGTGCCAGTAGCCGGGGCAATCAGCCCCAGCATTTT. The chain joins TRBV19 to TRBJ1-5; D unclear. Trimming left V 6 bases short and J 2 bases short, with 5 bases between. This CDR3 comprises 12 residues. Germline loops: CDR1 LNHDA, CDR2 SQIVND (reference sequence).

This clone has a handful of counts. The rearrangement uses TRBV10-3 and TRBJ2-1; D call uncertain. CDR1 is ENHRY and CDR2 is SYGVKD in the germline V gene. V was cut by 0 bases and J by 5 bases, with 17 bases left in between. The CDR3 has 17 amino acids. The CDR3 sequence is CAISESISRQEHNEQFF. The CDR3 DNA sequence: TGTGCCATCAGTGAGTCGATAAGCAGGCAGGAACACAATGAGCAGTTCTTC.

This clone has a single count. The chain combines TRBV5-1 with TRBJ2-3; 12 bases match TRBD2. The V gene's germline CDR1 is SGHRS and CDR2 YFSETQ. This CDR3 is 17 amino acids long. V shed 2 bases, J shed 0 bases, and the junction held 4 bases outside the gene matches. For the CDR3, the DNA is TGCGCCAGCAGCTTAGGACTAGCGGGGCCTAGCACAGATACGCAGTATTTT. This gives the protein CASSLGLAGPSTDTQYF.

This chain connects TRBV10-3 to TRBJ1-3, with D unclear. CDR3 length: 16 amino acids. CDR1 ENHRY and CDR2 SYGVKD come from the germline V gene. Trimming cost V 2 bases and J 0 bases, with 11 bases left between them. CDR3 nucleotide sequence: TGTGCCATCAGTGAGGATTCCCCGAGCTCTGGAAACACCATATATTTT. This sequence encodes CAISEDSPSSGNTIYF.

This clone has only one observation. The chain couples TRBV10-1 to TRBJ1-1; 11 nucleotides agree with TRBD1. Germline loops: CDR1 WNHNN, CDR2 SYGVQD (reference sequence). Trimming removed 10 bases from V and 4 bases from J; junction bases left unmatched: 11. The CDR3 extends over 15 amino acids. CDR3 protein: CATNPGQGGITEAFF. CDR3 nucleotide sequence: TGCGCCACCAACCCGGGACAGGGGGGTATCACTGAAGCTTTCTTT.